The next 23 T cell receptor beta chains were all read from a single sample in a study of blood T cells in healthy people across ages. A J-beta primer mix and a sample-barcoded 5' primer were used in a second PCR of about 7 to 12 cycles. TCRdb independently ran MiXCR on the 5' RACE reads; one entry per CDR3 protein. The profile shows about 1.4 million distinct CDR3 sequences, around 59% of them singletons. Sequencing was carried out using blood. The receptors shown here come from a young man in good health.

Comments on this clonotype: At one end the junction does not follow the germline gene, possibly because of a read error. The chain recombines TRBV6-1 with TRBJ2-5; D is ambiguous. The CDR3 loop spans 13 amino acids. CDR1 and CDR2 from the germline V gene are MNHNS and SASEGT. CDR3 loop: CASSEYGWETQYF. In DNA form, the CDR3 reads TGTGCAAGCAGTGAATATGGGTGGGAGACCCAGTACTTC.

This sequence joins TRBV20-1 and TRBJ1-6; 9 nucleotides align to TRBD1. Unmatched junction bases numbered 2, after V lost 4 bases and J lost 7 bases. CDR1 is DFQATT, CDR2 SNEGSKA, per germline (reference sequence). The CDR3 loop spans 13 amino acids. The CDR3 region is CSAKGQGNSPLHF. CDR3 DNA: TGCAGTGCTAAAGGACAGGGGAATTCACCCCTCCACTTT.

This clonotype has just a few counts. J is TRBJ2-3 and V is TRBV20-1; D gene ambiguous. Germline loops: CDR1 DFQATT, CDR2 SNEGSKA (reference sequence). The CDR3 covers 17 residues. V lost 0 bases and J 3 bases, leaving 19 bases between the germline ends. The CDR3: CSAREVSLTKRTDTQYF. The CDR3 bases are TGCAGTGCTAGAGAGGTCTCCTTGACCAAGAGGACAGATACGCAGTATTTT.

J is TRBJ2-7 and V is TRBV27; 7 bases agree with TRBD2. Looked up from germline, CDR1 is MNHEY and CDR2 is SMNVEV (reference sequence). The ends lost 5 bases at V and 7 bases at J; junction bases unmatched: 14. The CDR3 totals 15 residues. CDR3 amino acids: CASSPSSGTYNEQYF. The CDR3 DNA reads TGTGCCAGCAGTCCATCTAGCGGTACCTACAATGAGCAGTACTTC.

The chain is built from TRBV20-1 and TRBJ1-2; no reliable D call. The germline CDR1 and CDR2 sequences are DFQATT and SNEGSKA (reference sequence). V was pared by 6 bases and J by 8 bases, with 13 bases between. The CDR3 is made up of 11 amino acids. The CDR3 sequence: CSATDIYGYTF. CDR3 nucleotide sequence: TGCAGTGCGACCGATATCTACGGCTACACCTTC.

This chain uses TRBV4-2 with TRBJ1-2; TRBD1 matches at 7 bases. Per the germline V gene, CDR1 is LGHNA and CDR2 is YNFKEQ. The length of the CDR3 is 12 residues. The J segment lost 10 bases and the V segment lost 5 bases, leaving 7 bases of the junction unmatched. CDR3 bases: TGTGCCAGCAGCTACGGACAGGCTCACTACACCTTC. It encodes CASSYGQAHYTF.

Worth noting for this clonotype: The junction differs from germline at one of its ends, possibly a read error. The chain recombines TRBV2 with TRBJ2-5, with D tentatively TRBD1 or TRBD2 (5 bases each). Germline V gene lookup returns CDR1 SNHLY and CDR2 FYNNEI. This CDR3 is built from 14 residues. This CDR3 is CAGRDARLKETQYF. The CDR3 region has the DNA TGTGCCGGCAGGGACGCGCGCCTAAAAGAGACCCAGTACTTC.

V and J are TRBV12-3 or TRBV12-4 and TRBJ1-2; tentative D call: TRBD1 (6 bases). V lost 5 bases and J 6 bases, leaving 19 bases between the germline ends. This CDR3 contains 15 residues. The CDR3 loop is CASSRGDSRTDGYTF. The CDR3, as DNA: TGTGCCAGCAGTCGCGGGGACTCGAGGACAGATGGCTACACCTTC.

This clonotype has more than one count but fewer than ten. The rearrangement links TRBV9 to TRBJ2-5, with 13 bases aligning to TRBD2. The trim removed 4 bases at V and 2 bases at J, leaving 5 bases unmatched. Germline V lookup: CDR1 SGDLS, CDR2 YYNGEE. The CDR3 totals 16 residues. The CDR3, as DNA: TGTGCCAGCAGCCCCCGACTAGCGGGGGGTCAAGAGACCCAGTACTTC. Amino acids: CASSPRLAGGQETQYF.

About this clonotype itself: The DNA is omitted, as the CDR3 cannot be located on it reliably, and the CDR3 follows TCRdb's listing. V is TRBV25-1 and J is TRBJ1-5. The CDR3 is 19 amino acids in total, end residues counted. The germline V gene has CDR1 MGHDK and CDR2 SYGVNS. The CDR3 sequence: CASSEGARDGYTFGSTQHF.

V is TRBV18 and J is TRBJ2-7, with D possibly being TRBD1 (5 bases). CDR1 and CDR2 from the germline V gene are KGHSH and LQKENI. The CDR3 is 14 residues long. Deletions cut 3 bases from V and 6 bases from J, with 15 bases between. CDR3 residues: CASSPASAGSEQYF. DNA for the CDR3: TGTGCCAGCTCACCCGCTTCGGCAGGGTCCGAGCAGTACTTC. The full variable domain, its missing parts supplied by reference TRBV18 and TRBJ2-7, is NAGVMQNPRHLVRRRGQEARLRCSPMKGHSHVYWYRQLPEEGLKFMVYLQKENIIDESGMPKERFSAEFPKEGPSILRIQQVVRGDSAAYFCASSPASAGSEQYFGPGTRLTVT.

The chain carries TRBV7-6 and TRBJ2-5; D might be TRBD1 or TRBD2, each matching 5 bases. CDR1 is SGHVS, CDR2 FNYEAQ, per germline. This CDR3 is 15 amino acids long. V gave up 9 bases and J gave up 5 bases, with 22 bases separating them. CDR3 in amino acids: CASSIVGRFTETQYF. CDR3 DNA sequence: TGTGCCAGTTCGATAGTGGGACGTTTTACGGAGACCCAGTACTTC.

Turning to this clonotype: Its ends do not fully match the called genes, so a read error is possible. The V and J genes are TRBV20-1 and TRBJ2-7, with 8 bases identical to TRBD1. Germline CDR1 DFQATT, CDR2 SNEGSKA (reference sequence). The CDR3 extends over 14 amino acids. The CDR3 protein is CSARGGTGSYERYF. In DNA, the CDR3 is TGCAGTGCTAGAGGAGGGACAGGCTCCTACGAGCGGTACTTC.

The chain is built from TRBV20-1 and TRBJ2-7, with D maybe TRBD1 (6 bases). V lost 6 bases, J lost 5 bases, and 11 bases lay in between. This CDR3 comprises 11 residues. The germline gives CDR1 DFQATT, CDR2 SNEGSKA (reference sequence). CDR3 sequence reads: CSASGVHEQYF. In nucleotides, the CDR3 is TGCAGTGCGTCAGGGGTTCACGAGCAGTACTTC.

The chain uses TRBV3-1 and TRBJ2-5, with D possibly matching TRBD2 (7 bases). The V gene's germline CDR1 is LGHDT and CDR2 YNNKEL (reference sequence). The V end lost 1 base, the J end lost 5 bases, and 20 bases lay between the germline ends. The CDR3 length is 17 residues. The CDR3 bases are TGTGCCAGCAGCCAAGGTGGAGGGGGGGCGAGTATGGAGACCCAGTACTTC. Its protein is CASSQGGGGASMETQYF.

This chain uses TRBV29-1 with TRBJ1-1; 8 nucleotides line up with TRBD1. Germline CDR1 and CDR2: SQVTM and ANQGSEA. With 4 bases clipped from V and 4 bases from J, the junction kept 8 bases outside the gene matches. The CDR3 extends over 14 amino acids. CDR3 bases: TGCAGCGTTGCGGCAGGGGGCGAGGGCACTGAAGCTTTCTTT. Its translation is CSVAAGGEGTEAFF.

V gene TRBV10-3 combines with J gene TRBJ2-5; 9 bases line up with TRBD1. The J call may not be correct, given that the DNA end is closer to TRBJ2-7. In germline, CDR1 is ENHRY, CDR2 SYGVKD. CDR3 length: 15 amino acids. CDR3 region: CATVPTGTGNCEQYF. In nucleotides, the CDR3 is TGTGCCACGGTACCGACCGGGACAGGGAATTGCGAGCAGTACTTC.

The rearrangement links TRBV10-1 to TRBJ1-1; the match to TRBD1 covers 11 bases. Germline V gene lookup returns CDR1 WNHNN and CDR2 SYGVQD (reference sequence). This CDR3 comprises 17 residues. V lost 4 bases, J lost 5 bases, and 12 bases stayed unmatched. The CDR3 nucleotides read TGCGCCAGCAGTGCCTCGGACAGGGGGCTGTTAGGTACTGAAGCTTTCTTT. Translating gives CASSASDRGLLGTEAFF.

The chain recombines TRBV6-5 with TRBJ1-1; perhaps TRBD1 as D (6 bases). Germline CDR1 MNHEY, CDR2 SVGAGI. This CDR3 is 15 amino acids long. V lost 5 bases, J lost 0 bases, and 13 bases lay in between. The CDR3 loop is CASSLMTGMNTEAFF. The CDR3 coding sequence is TGTGCCAGCAGTCTCATGACAGGCATGAACACTGAAGCTTTCTTT.

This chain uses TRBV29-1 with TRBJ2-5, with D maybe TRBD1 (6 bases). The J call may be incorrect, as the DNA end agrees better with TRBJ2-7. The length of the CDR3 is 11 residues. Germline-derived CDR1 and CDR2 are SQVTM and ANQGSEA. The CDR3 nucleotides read TGCAGCGTGAACAGGGAGCACGAGCAGTACTTC. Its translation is CSVNREHEQYF.

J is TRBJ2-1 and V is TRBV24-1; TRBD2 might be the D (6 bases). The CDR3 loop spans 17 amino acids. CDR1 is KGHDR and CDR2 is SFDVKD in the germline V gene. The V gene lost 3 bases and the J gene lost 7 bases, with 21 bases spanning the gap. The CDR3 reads CATSDPLSGLNSNEQFF. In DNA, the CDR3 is TGTGCCACCAGTGATCCCCTATCCGGACTAAATTCAAATGAGCAGTTCTTC.

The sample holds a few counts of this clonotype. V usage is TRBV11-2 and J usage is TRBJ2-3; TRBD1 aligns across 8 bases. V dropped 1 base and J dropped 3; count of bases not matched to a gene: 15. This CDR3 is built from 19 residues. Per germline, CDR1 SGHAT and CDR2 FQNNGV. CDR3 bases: TGTGCCAGCAGCTTAGTCCCCTATTCCCGACAGGGGAGAACAGATACGCAGTATTTT. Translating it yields CASSLVPYSRQGRTDTQYF.

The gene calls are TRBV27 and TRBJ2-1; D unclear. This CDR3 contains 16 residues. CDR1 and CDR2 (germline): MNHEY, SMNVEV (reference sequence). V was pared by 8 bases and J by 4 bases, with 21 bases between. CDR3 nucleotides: TGTGCCAGCCCTCCCTTATGGGCTAGAATATACAATGAGCAGTTCTTC. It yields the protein CASPPLWARIYNEQFF.